The 16 T cell receptor beta chains below were found in one sample sequenced in a study of CD8 T cells in Susac syndrome. RNA in amounts of about 0.5 to 1 ug was reverse transcribed with random hexamers. TCRdb re-derived calls from the immunoSEQ multiplex PCR reads in MiXCR, one entry per CDR3 protein. The data contain 150,000 to 200,000 distinct CDR3 sequences, around 94% of them seen just once; the ten biggest clones take up around 0.15%. The sequenced sample consisted of CD4+ T cells from PBMCs. These receptors were taken from a human donor in good health.

The chain couples TRBV28 to TRBJ2-7, with 10 positions matching TRBD1. The trim removed 6 bases at V and 4 bases at J, leaving 15 bases unmatched. The length of the CDR3 is 17 residues. CDR1 and CDR2 (germline): MDHEN, SYDVKM. CDR3 residues: CASSWGGPGQGPYEQYF. The CDR3, as DNA: TGTGCCAGCAGCTGGGGGGGCCCGGGACAGGGGCCTTACGAGCAGTACTTC.

The chain employs TRBV5-1 and TRBJ2-7; D may be TRBD2 (6 bases). The CDR3 contains 14 residues. V was trimmed by 0 bases and J by 4 bases, leaving 11 bases between them. Germline V gene data show CDR1 as SGHRS and CDR2 as YFSETQ. The CDR3 region is CASSLATGEYEQYF. CDR3 DNA: TGCGCCAGCAGCTTGGCCACGGGGGAGTACGAGCAGTACTTC.

This clonotype appeared a single time. V and J are TRBV1 and TRBJ1-1; the table's D call, TRBD1, was not checked against the DNA. TRBV1 is termed a pseudogene. The CDR3 length is 16 residues. For the CDR3, the DNA is TGCACCAGCAGCCTCCTCCCGGGACAGGGGAACACTGAAGCTTTCTTT. This codes for CTSSLLPGQGNTEAFF.

The chain uses TRBV20-1 and TRBJ2-4; the D call may be TRBD1 or TRBD2 (6 bases each). Trimming took 1 base from V and 7 from J, leaving 14 bases between them. Germline V gives CDR1 DFQATT, CDR2 SNEGSKA (reference sequence). The CDR3 is made up of 14 amino acids. The CDR3 here is CSARGGANPNIQYF. The DNA of the CDR3 is TGCAGTGCTAGAGGGGGGGCTAACCCCAACATTCAGTACTTC.

The chain employs TRBV4-1 and TRBJ2-4, with D hard to call. This CDR3 is built from 14 residues. Germline values: CDR1 MGHRA, CDR2 YSYEKL. V dropped 0 bases and J dropped 7 bases, with 10 bases sitting between them. CDR3 residues: CASSQDRNGNIQYF. In nucleotides, the CDR3 is TGCGCCAGCAGCCAAGACCGCAATGGGAACATTCAGTACTTC.

A single count supports this clonotype. This chain uses TRBV29-1 with TRBJ1-2, with D unclear. Germline V CDR1 and CDR2: SQVTM, ANQGSEA. V lost 5 bases and J lost 1, with 14 bases in between. The CDR3 contains 14 residues. CDR3 in amino acids: CSVNRQSFNYGYTF. In nucleotides, the CDR3 is TGCAGCGTTAACCGGCAGTCCTTTAACTATGGCTACACCTTC.

The V and J genes are TRBV20-1 and TRBJ2-3; no clear D gene. V lost 3 bases, J lost 2 bases, and 12 bases lay in between. The CDR3 covers 14 residues. Germline CDR1 DFQATT, CDR2 SNEGSKA (reference sequence). CDR3 DNA: TGCAGTGCTAGTCAAATCGACAACACAGATACGCAGTATTTT. This translates into CSASQIDNTDTQYF.

The chain combines TRBV7-2 with TRBJ2-7; D might be TRBD2 (5 bases). This CDR3 is 15 amino acids long. Germline values: CDR1 SGHTA, CDR2 FQGNSA. Trimming left V 6 bases short and J 0 bases short, with 15 bases between. The CDR3 bases are TGTGCCAGCAGTTTATGGACGGGGAGCTCCTACGAGCAGTACTTC. Translating gives CASSLWTGSSYEQYF.

The J gene is TRBJ1-1, the V gene TRBV3-1, with 9 bases identical to TRBD1. The length of the CDR3 is 16 residues. Trimming cost V 0 bases and J 5 bases; bases outside gene matches: 7. Germline CDR1 and CDR2: LGHDT and YNNKEL (reference sequence). The CDR3 loop is CASSQDLGTGTTEAFF. The CDR3 DNA reads TGTGCCAGCAGCCAAGACTTAGGGACAGGGACGACTGAAGCTTTCTTT. The full variable domain, rest sourced from reference TRBV3-1 and TRBJ1-1, is DTAVSQTPKYLVTQMGNDKSIKCEQNLGHDTMYWYKQDSKKFLKIMFSYNNKELIINETVPNRFSPKSPDKAHLNLHINSLELGDSAVYFCASSQDLGTGTTEAFFGQGTRLTVV.

The chain links TRBV29-1 to TRBJ1-1, with no clear D. The CDR3 extends over 11 amino acids. V shed 4 bases and J shed 9 bases, with 12 bases lying between them. Germline V gene data show CDR1 as SQVTM and CDR2 as ANQGSEA. The CDR3 DNA follows: TGCAGCGTTGTGGGAGAGCAGCAAGCTTTCTTT. Translated, it gives CSVVGEQQAFF.

The chain has TRBV20-1 and TRBJ1-2, with TRBD1 matching over 8 bases. Germline CDR1 is DFQATT and CDR2 is SNEGSKA (reference sequence). There are 14 residues in the CDR3. V lost 0 bases, J lost 4 bases, and 4 bases stayed unmatched. The CDR3 DNA reads TGCAGTGCTAGAGATTGGGGGACAGGCTATGGCTACACCTTC. This gives the protein CSARDWGTGYGYTF.

V gene TRBV29-1 combines with J gene TRBJ1-5; 9 bases line up with TRBD1. The V segment lost 7 bases and the J segment 3 bases; nucleotides outside the gene matches: 4. This CDR3 spans 13 amino acids. Germline V gives CDR1 SQVTM, CDR2 ANQGSEA. DNA of the CDR3: TGCAGCGCGGGACAGGGTGACAATCAGCCCCAGCATTTT. Its protein product is CSAGQGDNQPQHF.

The gene calls are TRBV20-1 and TRBJ2-7; TRBD2 agrees at 7 bases. V was clipped by 3 bases and J by 1 base; unmatched bases: 6. Germline CDR1 and CDR2: DFQATT and SNEGSKA (reference sequence). The CDR3 spans 14 residues. In DNA form, the CDR3 reads TGCAGTGCTAGGGATAGCGGGTTTTCCTACGAGCAGTACTTC. Translation: CSARDSGFSYEQYF.

V usage is TRBV6-5 and J usage is TRBJ1-5; D remains ambiguous. The V end was cut by 5 bases, the J end by 2 bases, with 10 bases between. This CDR3 has 14 amino acids. CDR1 is MNHEY and CDR2 is SVGAGI in the germline V gene. The DNA of the CDR3 is TGTGCCAGCAGTCGCTCTGGTGGCAATCAGCCCCAGCATTTT. It is translated as CASSRSGGNQPQHF.

The genes are TRBV11-1 and TRBJ2-7, with 10 bases aligning to TRBD1. The V segment lost 7 bases and the J segment 5 bases; nucleotides outside the gene matches: 5. Germline V gene sequence: CDR1 SGHAT, CDR2 FQDESV (reference sequence). The CDR3 covers 13 residues. The DNA of the CDR3 is TGTGCCAGCAACAGACAGGGGGCCGACGAGCAGTACTTC. This codes for CASNRQGADEQYF.

The chain recombines TRBV6-1 with TRBJ1-5, with a tentative D call TRBD1 (6 bases). The V and J ends lost 6 bases and 2 bases respectively, with 17 bases between them. This CDR3 contains 16 residues. Germline loops: CDR1 MNHNS, CDR2 SASEGT. CDR3 in amino acids: CASSSNRESGNQPQHF. As DNA, the CDR3 is TGTGCCAGCAGCTCCAACAGGGAATCCGGCAATCAGCCCCAGCATTTT.